Described below is a single T cell receptor beta chain sequence and its context. Its specificity is not known. The CDR3 is made up of 12 amino acids. Per germline, CDR1 SNHLY and CDR2 FYNNEI. V was shortened by 4 bases and J by 10 bases, with 11 bases between the two germline ends. Profiling relied on immunoSEQ multiplex PCR, and the TCRdb table lists in-frame clones only, not all of them. The table records approximately 100,000 clones, approximately 86% of them present only once. These data belong to a study of radiation and T cells in renal cell carcinoma. Across the study: Nephrectomy followed 15 Gy stereotactic body radiation by 4 weeks.

Findings of the study overall: No pretreatment tumor biopsies were available for baseline clonotypes.

Stated time point: baseline pretreatment blood. Described treatment: 15 Gy SBRT to primary tumor, nephrectomy 4 weeks later. Radiation-treated patients gave blood at baseline, week 2 and week 4. Clear cell pathology was present in this patient's renal cell carcinoma. V is TRBV2 and J is TRBJ2-1; weak D call: TRBD1 (6 bases). The sample here was blood, taken from a patient whose treatment included radiotherapy and nephrectomy. The source of this sequence is a man aged 45-65 years with renal cell carcinoma. The CDR3 loop is CASSVGGQEQFF. CDR3 in DNA: TGTGCCAGCAGTGTAGGGGGTCAGGAGCAGTTCTTC.